Listed below are T cell receptor beta chains from one sample, sequenced in a study of blood T cell repertoires in COVID-19. Method: immunoSEQ multiplex PCR; TCRdb's copy keeps in-frame clones and lacks some. The profile shows roughly 80,000 clones, 85% to 90% of them singletons. Specimen: peripheral blood. All receptors come from a woman in her 70s with acute or convalescent COVID-19. The CDR3 runs from the conserved cysteine through the conserved F or W. Fields, in order: clone size, J gene, V gene, D gene, CDR3 protein, CDR3 DNA. The D gene is left open where the match is weak. Only some rows state a clone size, as once, few, many or a class for expanded clones.

- TRBJ2-4 TRBV7-2 TRBD2 CASSLARTAGGPGSNIQYF TGTGCCAGCAGCTTAGCGAGGACAGCGGGAGGGCCGGGGTCTAACATTCAGTACTTC
- TRBJ2-3 TRBV2 - CASNRESTDTQYF TGTGCCAGCAACAGGGAAAGCACAGATACGCAGTATTTT
many TRBJ2-1 TRBV7-8 TRBD2 CASTRGGVGYNEQFF TGTGCCAGCACCCGCGGGGGGGTAGGCTACAATGAGCAGTTCTTC
few TRBJ2-5 TRBV10-3 TRBD1 CAISGPTGEETQYF TGTGCCATCAGTGGCCCTACAGGGGAAGAGACCCAGTACTTC
- TRBJ1-2 TRBV5-4 - CASSLEFRPQGYTF TGTGCCAGCAGCTTGGAGTTCAGGCCCCAGGGCTACACCTTC
few TRBJ1-3 TRBV6-6 - CASSGRGGNTIYF TGTGCCAGCAGCGGAAGGGGAGGAAACACCATATATTTT
- TRBJ2-4 TRBV28 - CASSLIRVRNIQYF TGTGCCAGCAGTTTAATCAGGGTGCGGAACATTCAGTACTTC
- TRBJ2-1 TRBV13 TRBD2 CASRGGTRNNEQFF TGTGCCAGCAGAGGAGGGACTAGAAACAATGAGCAGTTCTTC
- TRBJ1-1 TRBV6-5 - CASMGYTEAFF TGTGCCAGCATGGGCTACACTGAAGCTTTCTTT
- TRBJ2-3 TRBV10-1 - CASSGSLAGWFRTDTQYF TGCGCCAGCAGTGGCTCCCTGGCCGGGTGGTTTCGAACAGATACGCAGTATTTT
- TRBJ2-3 TRBV4-1 - CASSQGRGSRKRGTDTQYF TGCGCCAGCAGCCAAGGCCGGGGTAGCAGGAAAAGAGGTACAGATACGCAGTATTTT
- TRBJ1-1 TRBV6-6 TRBD1 CASSLGGSIGEAFF TGTGCCAGCAGTTTAGGGGGCAGTATAGGTGAAGCTTTCTTT
- TRBJ1-5 TRBV5-1 TRBD1 CASSLGDRVKGSNQPQHF TGCGCCAGCAGCTTGGGGGACAGGGTTAAAGGGAGCAATCAGCCCCAGCATTTT
- TRBJ2-1 TRBV6-2/TRBV6-3 TRBD2 CASSYRPSSGRVNNEQFF TGTGCCAGCAGTTACCGCCCATCTAGCGGGAGGGTGAACAATGAGCAGTTCTTC
- TRBJ2-1 TRBV27 - CASSQTGPSYNEQFF TGTGCCAGCAGCCAAACAGGGCCCTCCTACAATGAGCAGTTCTTC
- TRBJ2-3 TRBV4-2 - CASSQDPSRGTDTQYF TGTGCCAGCAGCCAAGATCCGTCGAGGGGCACAGATACGCAGTATTTT
- TRBJ2-3 TRBV9 - CASSARRGGTDTQYF TGTGCCAGCAGCGCTCGCAGGGGGGGCACAGATACGCAGTATTTT
- TRBJ1-2 TRBV11-3 TRBD1 CASSLGQGADGYTF TGTGCCAGCAGCTTAGGCCAGGGGGCGGACGGCTACACCTTC
- TRBJ2-2 TRBV7-9 TRBD1 CASSLAGTGWDTGELFF TGTGCCAGCAGCTTAGCTGGGACAGGGTGGGACACCGGGGAGCTGTTTTTT
- TRBJ1-1 TRBV24-1 - CATSPKGRDTEAFF TGTGCCACCAGCCCCAAGGGGCGCGACACTGAAGCTTTCTTT
- TRBJ1-5 TRBV3-1/TRBV3-2 - CASSNLVAGQPQHF TGTGCCAGCAGCAACTTAGTAGCGGGTCAGCCCCAGCATTTT
- TRBJ2-5 TRBV24-1 - CATSTGGRTDQETQYF TGTGCCACCAGTACCGGGGGGCGTACAGACCAAGAGACCCAGTACTTC
- TRBJ1-2 TRBV7-8 - CASSLGFAGQILANYGYTF TGTGCCAGCAGCTTAGGATTCGCGGGCCAGATTCTAGCTAACTATGGCTACACCTTC
- TRBJ1-1 TRBV5-1 - CASSLAGAMNTEAFF TGCGCCAGCAGCTTAGCAGGGGCCATGAACACTGAAGCTTTCTTT
- TRBJ1-3 TRBV16 TRBD1 CASSPQGPSGNTIYF TGTGCCAGCAGCCCACAGGGGCCCTCTGGAAACACCATATATTTT
- TRBJ2-1 TRBV2 - CASSFRDTAYNEQFF TGTGCCAGCAGTTTCCGGGACACGGCCTACAATGAGCAGTTCTTC
- TRBJ2-3 TRBV29-1 TRBD2 CSVEDWGGKGTDTQYF TGCAGCGTTGAAGATTGGGGGGGAAAAGGCACAGATACGCAGTATTTT
once TRBJ1-1 TRBV30 - CAWSEGGRAEAFF TGTGCCTGGAGTGAAGGGGGAAGGGCTGAAGCTTTCTTT
- TRBJ2-2 TRBV18 TRBD2 CASSERSGGRSEELFF TGTGCCAGCTCAGAACGGTCGGGAGGGCGGAGCGAGGAGCTGTTTTTT
- TRBJ1-6 TRBV6-5 - CASRVDTSNNSPLHF TGTGCCAGCAGAGTGGACACATCCAATAATTCACCCCTCCACTTT
- TRBJ2-1 TRBV5-1 TRBD1 CASSYRDRIYNEQFF TGCGCCAGCAGCTACCGGGACAGGATATACAATGAGCAGTTCTTC
- TRBJ1-1 TRBV7-2 - CATALEASTEAFF TGTGCCACTGCTTTAGAAGCAAGCACTGAAGCTTTCTTT
- TRBJ1-6 TRBV18 TRBD1 CASSSGQINSPLHF TGTGCCAGCTCATCGGGACAGATAAATTCACCCCTCCACTTT